The next 21 T cell receptor beta chains were all read from a single sample in a study of CD8+ T cells in alopecia areata. RNA was isolated and reverse transcribed to cDNA, the sequencing template. TCRdb keeps only in-frame clones here, not all; method: immunoSEQ multiplex PCR. The table shows under 40,000 clones, with around 57% occurring only once. Sorting of CD4+ cells into CD25+CD127- cells was performed for about five patients. The source material was CD4+ Tregs sorted from blood. The receptors here all came from a human donor with alopecia areata.

The chain combines TRBV28 with TRBJ1-5; D unresolved. The germline CDR1 and CDR2 sequences are MDHEN and SYDVKM. The CDR3 spans 15 residues. The ends were cut back, 5 bases at V and 4 bases at J, with 15 bases in the middle. DNA of the CDR3: TGTGCCAGCAGTCCTTCCGCGATCAAAAATCAGCCCCAGCATTTT. Translating it yields CASSPSAIKNQPQHF.

This chain connects TRBV4-2 to TRBJ1-5; possibly TRBD1 for D (5 bases). V lost 4 bases to trimming and J lost 3 bases, with 16 bases between them. The CDR3 contains 16 residues. Germline CDR1 and CDR2: LGHNA and YNFKEQ. The CDR3, as DNA: TGTGCCAGCAGCCGAGAATGGGGAGGGGACAATCAGCCCCAGCATTTT. This translates into CASSREWGGDNQPQHF.

J is TRBJ1-2 and V is TRBV7-2; 9 bases fit TRBD1. V shed 5 bases and J 5 bases; nucleotides not matched to a gene: 6. Germline CDR1 reads SGHTA; CDR2 reads FQGNSA. The CDR3 runs 14 residues. Written as DNA, the CDR3 is TGTGCCAGCAGCCGACGGACAGGGGAGTATGGCTACACCTTC. Amino acid sequence: CASSRRTGEYGYTF.

This clone was seen more than once but under ten times. The chain is built from TRBV4-1 and TRBJ1-5; 7 bases fit TRBD1. CDR3 length: 17 residues. V lost 4 bases and J lost 1; bases outside the gene matches: 10. Germline CDR1 MGHRA, CDR2 YSYEKL. The CDR3 loop is CASSLDGRGTSNQPQHF. In DNA form, the CDR3 reads TGCGCCAGCAGCCTAGATGGCAGGGGGACGAGCAATCAGCCCCAGCATTTT.

The genes are TRBV6-6 and TRBJ1-2; D ambiguous. The CDR3 loop spans 11 amino acids. V lost 2 bases to trimming and J lost 6 bases, with 4 bases between them. Germline CDR1 is MNHNY and CDR2 is SVGAGI (reference sequence). In DNA, the CDR3 is TGTGCCAGCAGTTACGTCGATGGCTACACCTTC. Translated: CASSYVDGYTF.

This chain links TRBV6-6 with TRBJ2-2; TRBD1 might be the D (5 bases). Germline lookup yields CDR1 MNHNY and CDR2 SVGAGI (reference sequence). The CDR3 has 16 residues. The ends were cut back, 2 bases at V and 6 bases at J, with 16 bases in the middle. CDR3 loop: CASSYPDTLEPGELFF. The CDR3 coding sequence is TGTGCCAGCAGTTACCCGGACACCCTAGAACCCGGGGAGCTGTTTTTT.

The chain carries TRBV29-1 and TRBJ1-2; 11 bases are shared with TRBD1. Trimming at V came to 7 bases and at J to 7 bases, leaving 8 bases not matched to a gene. Germline V gene data show CDR1 as SQVTM and CDR2 as ANQGSEA. This CDR3 region has 13 residues. The CDR3 sequence is CSDGDRGILGYTF. In DNA form, the CDR3 reads TGCAGCGACGGGGACAGGGGGATACTTGGCTACACCTTC.

In this sample, this clone turned up a few times. The chain carries TRBV18 and TRBJ1-5; 8 bases map to TRBD1. Germline CDR1 is KGHSH and CDR2 is LQKENI. This CDR3 is 17 amino acids long. The V segment lost 2 bases and the J segment 2 bases; nucleotides outside the gene matches: 8. CDR3 DNA sequence: TGTGCCAGCTCACCATACTTGGCAGGGGGCCGCAATCAGCCCCAGCATTTT. Protein product: CASSPYLAGGRNQPQHF.

The chain is built from TRBV5-6 and TRBJ1-1; a possible D gene is TRBD1 (5 bases). The CDR3 is 16 amino acids. Trimming removed 0 bases at V and 1 base at J, with 13 bases between. Germline V gene sequence: CDR1 SGHDT, CDR2 YYEEEE. In DNA form, the CDR3 reads TGTGCCAGCAGCTTGGGGGTAGGGGACGGGAACACTGAAGCTTTCTTT. Translation gives CASSLGVGDGNTEAFF.

The table lists this clone with a few counts. CDR3 DNA: TGCAGCGTTGAAACTGGTCGTACGGGAGGCGGTTACGAGCAGTACTTC. As protein: CSVETGRTGGGYEQYF. The V and J genes are TRBV29-1 and TRBJ2-7; the match to TRBD2 covers 7 bases. With V trimmed by 2 bases and J by 4 bases, 14 bases remained unmatched. CDR1 and CDR2 (germline): SQVTM, ANQGSEA. The CDR3 is 16 amino acids.

The chain combines TRBV5-6 with TRBJ2-7, with 8 bases fitting TRBD1. V lost 4 bases and J lost 6; bases outside the gene matches: 9. Per germline, CDR1 SGHDT and CDR2 YYEEEE. There are 14 residues in the CDR3. The CDR3 loop reads CASSLGQGRFEQYF. DNA of the CDR3: TGTGCCAGCAGCCTCGGACAGGGACGCTTCGAGCAGTACTTC.

This clone was detected only once. The chain joins TRBV7-3 to TRBJ2-1, with a tentative D call TRBD2 (6 bases). This CDR3 is built from 16 residues. The V gene's germline CDR1 is SGHTA and CDR2 FQGTGA. Deletions cut 0 bases from V and 8 bases from J, with 17 bases between. CDR3 residues: CASSLTLRGSFDEQFF. The CDR3 DNA is TGTGCCAGCAGCTTAACGCTTCGGGGGTCCTTCGATGAGCAGTTCTTC.

The V call is TRBV28, the J call TRBJ1-4; 9 positions agree with TRBD1. The V segment lost 8 bases and the J segment 16 bases; nucleotides outside the gene matches: 17. The germline gives CDR1 MDHEN, CDR2 SYDVKM. The CDR3 totals 14 residues. The DNA for the CDR3 is TGTGCCAGCGGACCTTCCGGGACAGGGAGGATAAAGTTTTTT. Its protein is CASGPSGTGRIKFF. Variable domain in full (rest from reference TRBV28 and TRBJ1-4): DVKVTQSSRYLVKRTGEKVFLECVQDMDHENMFWYRQDPGLGLRLIYFSYDVKMKEKGDIPEGYSVSREKKERFSLILESASTNQTSMYLCASGPSGTGRIKFFGSGTQLSVL.

J is TRBJ2-3 and V is TRBV30; 8 positions match TRBD2. The germline V gene encodes CDR1 GTSNPN and CDR2 SVGIG (reference sequence). The CDR3 runs 15 residues. V was pared by 4 bases and J by 4 bases, with 10 bases of the junction left unmatched. The CDR3 nucleotides are TGTGCCTGGAAGGTCGGCGGGAGGTTAGCAGATACGCAGTATTTT. Protein product: CAWKVGGRLADTQYF. The full variable domain, its missing parts supplied by reference TRBV30 and TRBJ2-3, is SQTIHQWPATLVQPVGSPLSLECTVEGTSNPNLYWYRQAAGRGLQLLFYSVGIGQISSEVPQNLSASRPQDRQFILSSKKLLLSDSGFYLCAWKVGGRLADTQYFGPGTRLTVL.

The chain uses TRBV7-6 and TRBJ2-5; the D is unclear. Trimming took off 0 bases at V and 4 bases at J, with 6 bases between the two ends. Germline CDR1 is SGHVS and CDR2 is FNYEAQ. The length of the CDR3 is 13 residues. The CDR3 is CASSLAISETQYF. The CDR3 nucleotides read TGTGCCAGCAGCTTAGCGATATCAGAGACCCAGTACTTC.

The chain is built from TRBV7-6 and TRBJ2-3; possible D gene TRBD2, 5 bases. The germline V gene encodes CDR1 SGHVS and CDR2 FNYEAQ. V shed 5 bases and J shed 1 base, with 10 bases lying between them. CDR3 length: 14 amino acids. CDR3: CASSQAAGTDTQYF. In DNA, the CDR3 is TGTGCCAGCAGCCAAGCGGCGGGCACAGATACGCAGTATTTT.

The J gene is TRBJ2-5, the V gene TRBV15, with 7 bases aligning to TRBD1. Germline V gene data show CDR1 as LNHNV and CDR2 as YYDKDF (reference sequence). Germline trimming cut 0 bases from V and 4 bases from J; bases unmatched to any gene: 17. The CDR3 totals 19 residues. Written as DNA, the CDR3 is TGTGCCACCAGCAGAGACTTGGGACAGACGGCCCACCGGGGAGAGACCCAGTACTTC. Its protein is CATSRDLGQTAHRGETQYF.

This chain links TRBV14 with TRBJ1-1; D perhaps matches TRBD1 (6 bases). The CDR3 spans 18 residues. The germline gives CDR1 SGHDN, CDR2 FVKESK. The V and J ends lost 4 bases and 4 bases respectively, with 25 bases between them. CDR3 nucleotides: TGTGCCAGCAGCCGAGAAACAGGGTATCATTCAGGGTTCACTGAAGCTTTCTTT. Amino acids: CASSRETGYHSGFTEAFF.

This chain connects TRBV5-1 to TRBJ2-3; D may match TRBD1 or TRBD2 (6 bases each). CDR1 and CDR2 from the germline V gene are SGHRS and YFSETQ. The CDR3 is 15 amino acids. V was pared by 2 bases and J by 2 bases, with 12 bases between. The CDR3 region has the DNA TGCGCCAGCAGCTTCTTGGGGGGCTTCACAGATACGCAGTATTTT. It specifies CASSFLGGFTDTQYF. The variable domain in full, with the rest retrieved from reference TRBV5-1 and TRBJ2-3, is KAGVTQTPRYLIKTRGQQVTLSCSPISGHRSVSWYQQTPGQGLQFLFEYFSETQRNKGNFPGRFSGRQFSNSRSEMNVSTLELGDSALYLCASSFLGGFTDTQYFGPGTRLTVL.

The chain carries TRBV23-1 and TRBJ1-2, with D possibly matching TRBD1 (5 bases). TRBV23-1 is an ORF; its function is uncertain. The CDR3 loop spans 17 amino acids. The V and J ends lost 8 bases and 6 bases respectively, with 28 bases between them. The CDR3: CASWSGGGEGPGNGYTF. The CDR3 DNA reads TGCGCCAGCTGGAGTGGGGGTGGAGAGGGCCCCGGAAATGGCTACACCTTC.

This clone was found a few times. V is TRBV7-2 and J is TRBJ2-7; 7 bases are shared with TRBD2. V was clipped by 11 bases and J by 0 bases; unmatched bases: 13. The CDR3 consists of 15 residues. The germline gives CDR1 SGHTA, CDR2 FQGNSA. CDR3 in amino acids: CASSMGRGFSYEQYF. The DNA for the CDR3 is TGTGCCTCCTCCATGGGGCGGGGGTTCTCCTACGAGCAGTACTTC.